Following are 16 T cell receptor beta chains from one sample sequenced in a study of OX40 agonist ivuxolimab in advanced cancers. Only in-frame clones appear in the TCRdb table, and some are missing; sequencing was by immunoSEQ multiplex PCR. Of tens of thousands of clones in the sample, roughly nine tenths were seen once. The sequenced sample was CD4+ or CD8+ T cells sorted from blood, obtained in a trial of the OX40 agonist ivuxolimab. These receptors were obtained from an adult with an advanced solid tumor such as melanoma, head and neck, liver or kidney cancer.

This clone was seen only a few times. V gene TRBV7-9 combines with J gene TRBJ2-1; D is unresolved. CDR3 size: 12 residues. V dropped 5 bases and J dropped 4 bases, with 6 bases sitting between them. Germline assignment: CDR1 SEHNR and CDR2 FQNEAQ (reference sequence). The CDR3 DNA reads as TGTGCCAGCAGCCCCTGGTACAATGAGCAGTTCTTC. Residues: CASSPWYNEQFF.

V gene TRBV30 combines with J gene TRBJ1-2; 12 positions match TRBD1. The germline gives CDR1 GTSNPN, CDR2 SVGIG (reference sequence). With V trimmed by 3 bases and J by 4 bases, 6 bases remained unmatched. The CDR3 loop spans 15 amino acids. In DNA, the CDR3 is TGTGCCTGGAGGGGACAGGGGGCGCTGCCCTATGGCTACACCTTC. Translated, it gives CAWRGQGALPYGYTF.

The rearrangement joins TRBV4-3 to TRBJ2-1, with 11 bases aligning to TRBD2. This CDR3 spans 14 amino acids. Germline CDR1 is LGHNA and CDR2 is YSLEER. V shed 0 bases and J 14 bases; nucleotides not matched to a gene: 6. The CDR3 region has the DNA TGCGCCAGCAGCCAAGAGGTAGCGGGGGGGCCTAAGTTCTTC. This translates into CASSQEVAGGPKFF.

The CDR3 region has the DNA TGCGCCAGCAGTATAGCGGGAGGCTACAATGAGCAGTTCTTC. This sequence encodes CASSIAGGYNEQFF. The chain links TRBV5-1 to TRBJ2-1; 10 positions match TRBD2. V dropped 5 bases and J dropped 3; count of bases not matched to a gene: 2. The CDR3 contains 14 residues. CDR1 is SGHRS, CDR2 YFSETQ, per germline.

The V call is TRBV11-2, the J call TRBJ2-2; the match to TRBD2 covers 14 bases. V shed 5 bases and J 2 bases; nucleotides not matched to a gene: 4. The CDR3 runs to 17 residues. In germline, CDR1 is SGHAT, CDR2 FQNNGV. The CDR3 loop is CASSDGTSGSNTGELFF. The DNA of the CDR3 is TGTGCCAGCAGCGACGGGACTAGCGGGAGTAACACCGGGGAGCTGTTTTTT.

Comments on this clone: In the same sample, other DNA sequences code for this CDR3. The chain couples TRBV9 to TRBJ1-2; the D is unclear. The CDR3 is 14 amino acids. Trimming removed 0 bases from V and 2 bases from J, with 8 bases in between. In germline, CDR1 is SGDLS, CDR2 YYNGEE. CDR3 coding DNA: TGTGCCAGCAGCGTAGGGGTGGGAAACTATGGCTACACCTTC. It specifies CASSVGVGNYGYTF.

The chain recombines TRBV11-2 with TRBJ2-3; 8 positions agree with TRBD1. Germline V lookup: CDR1 SGHAT, CDR2 FQNNGV. The CDR3 consists of 16 residues. V trimming: 0 bases; J trimming: 3 bases; junction bases outside the gene matches: 5. The CDR3 nucleotides read TGTGCCAGCAGCTTAGAGACAGGGGTGAGGACAGATACGCAGTATTTT. Protein product: CASSLETGVRTDTQYF.

Remarks on this clone: This sample also contains other DNA sequences that code for the same CDR3. V usage is TRBV7-2 and J usage is TRBJ2-5; 10 bases align to TRBD2. From germline, CDR1 is SGHTA and CDR2 FQGNSA. This CDR3 spans 14 amino acids. Trimming removed 3 bases from V and 4 bases from J; junction bases left unmatched: 2. CDR3 nucleotide sequence: TGTGCCAGCAGCTTTTCTAGCGGGGGAGAGACCCAGTACTTC. Its protein is CASSFSSGGETQYF.

The gene calls are TRBV28 and TRBJ1-2, with D perhaps TRBD1 (5 bases). The CDR3 is 13 residues long. V lost 6 bases and J lost 6, with 14 bases in between. Germline CDR1 MDHEN, CDR2 SYDVKM. CDR3 region: CASSANSGNGYTF. The CDR3 bases are TGTGCCAGCAGCGCTAACTCAGGGAATGGCTACACCTTC.

The V call is TRBV5-4, the J call TRBJ1-5; D possibly corresponds to TRBD1 (6 bases). V gave up 4 bases and J gave up 1 base, with 15 bases separating them. Germline CDR1 reads SGHNT; CDR2 reads YYREEE (reference sequence). The CDR3 runs to 16 residues. CDR3 region: CASSPGGGASNQPQHF. CDR3 bases: TGTGCCAGCAGCCCCGGAGGGGGGGCAAGCAATCAGCCCCAGCATTTT.

The gene calls are TRBV2 and TRBJ2-2; D uncertain. Germline V lookup: CDR1 SNHLY, CDR2 FYNNEI. This CDR3 region has 14 residues. Trimming took 6 bases from V and 5 from J, leaving 13 bases between them. DNA for the CDR3: TGTGCCAGCAGCCCTTATTCGGGTACCGGGGAGCTGTTTTTT. It encodes CASSPYSGTGELFF. The full variable domain, completed using reference TRBV2 and TRBJ2-2, is EPEVTQTPSHQVTQMGQEVILRCVPISNHLYFYWYRQILGQKVEFLVSFYNNEISEKSEIFDDQFSVERPDGSNFTLKIRSTKLEDSAMYFCASSPYSGTGELFFGEGSRLTVL.

The rearrangement joins TRBV5-1 to TRBJ2-5; D unclear. The V gene's germline CDR1 is SGHRS and CDR2 YFSETQ. The CDR3 covers 12 residues. V lost 5 bases and J lost 2, with 7 bases in between. The CDR3, as DNA: TGCGCCAGCAGACTTGTACAAGAGACCCAGTACTTC. It codes for CASRLVQETQYF.

This sequence joins TRBV6-1 and TRBJ2-6; D unresolved. Germline CDR1 reads MNHNS; CDR2 reads SASEGT. The CDR3 has 16 residues. V was cut by 0 bases and J by 3 bases, with 9 bases left in between. CDR3 coding DNA: TGTGCCAGCAGTGAAGCGTGGGGAAGTGGGGCCAACGTCCTGACTTTC. Translating gives CASSEAWGSGANVLTF.

This chain joins TRBV15 and TRBJ1-2, with 8 bases aligning to TRBD1. The CDR3 sequence is 17 residues long. The germline V gene has CDR1 LNHNV and CDR2 YYDKDF (reference sequence). J lost 4 bases, V lost 1 base, and 11 bases had no gene match. The DNA of the CDR3 is TGTGCCACCAGCAGAGCCGGGACAGGAGGCAGGGGCTATGGCTACACCTTC. It is translated as CATSRAGTGGRGYGYTF.

The chain couples TRBV18 to TRBJ2-1; TRBD1 is a possible D gene (5 bases). The CDR3 is made up of 16 amino acids. The V end was cut by 1 base, the J end by 0 bases, with 10 bases between. Germline V gives CDR1 KGHSH, CDR2 LQKENI. The CDR3 protein is CASSPQGSSSYNEQFF. The CDR3 bases are TGTGCCAGCTCACCACAGGGGTCGAGCTCCTACAATGAGCAGTTCTTC.

This clone was seen more than once but under ten times. The same CDR3 also results from other DNA sequences found in this sample. V is TRBV11-2 and J is TRBJ2-3; D is unresolved. Germline loops: CDR1 SGHAT, CDR2 FQNNGV. Trimming left V 1 base short and J 1 base short, with 3 bases between. The CDR3 covers 13 residues. The CDR3 DNA sequence: TGTGCCAGCAGCTTAGCGGGCACAGATACGCAGTATTTT. Encoded protein: CASSLAGTDTQYF.